This T cell receptor beta chain was profiled in a study of beta chain features in type 1 diabetes (dated by TCRdb to 2016 to 2018). Concerning the study at large: Mean age, gender distribution, total cell number and subset yield did not differ between patients and healthy donors. The study compared TCRB repertoires of sorted circulating CD4+ T cell subsets between recently diagnosed type 1 diabetes patients and matched healthy donors. A total of approximately 110,000,000 sorted cells were examined across all samples, and a strong correlation was observed between cell number per subset and RNA yield. Naive and central memory subsets were obtained from all 30 or so donors, but regulatory and stem cell-like memory subsets were isolated from only 8 patients and roughly eight healthy donors. Overall study outcomes, separate from this receptor: The naive, central memory and regulatory TCRB repertoires appeared to resemble one another more closely among patients than among healthy donors. At VDJ recombination sites, patients with type 1 diabetes made fewer insertions and deleted more nucleotides, a pattern implying thymic rearrangement abnormalities. Shorter templates might be favored by PCR, yet because patient and control samples were amplified and corrected together, any such skew would affect both groups equally. HLA sub-analyses involved small numbers of individuals, so any influence of HLA type on TCRB rearrangement remained unresolved. Type 1 diabetes patients showed a moderate but significant shortening of TCRB CDR3 length in all four CD4+ subsets. Because cDNA was sequenced instead of genomic DNA, highly expressing activated cells could be over-represented, though the groups showed no difference in activation or CD3 levels.

As for this clone: What this receptor recognizes is not known. No much larger clone is present one base from it, and per-base qualities are unavailable.

The entire isolated RNA was reverse transcribed using the High Capacity cDNA Reverse Transcription Kit, and thus expressed TCRB transcripts were sequenced. Naive, central memory and regulatory T cell samples underwent deep immunoSEQ sequencing, averaging approximately 3.5 million total reads per sample. Sorted cells were lysed in RLT buffer and RNA was extracted with DNase-treated RNeasy Micro or Mini kits, depending on cell number. To prevent cross-contamination, every cell subset was processed on its own, while patient and healthy donor samples were processed together. TCRB sequences were amplified from cDNA with the immunoSEQ multiplex PCR, producing 87-bp fragments spanning the CDR3 region. The amplicons were sequenced using the Illumina HiSeq platform. In the paper's pipeline: Synthetic template baselines were used to correct PCR bias computationally, reads within Hamming distance 2 were collapsed, and singletons that could not be merged were discarded. Reads were aligned against IMGT to assign V, D and J genes, CDR3 length and insertions or deletions at six rearrangement sites. Within each subset, clonotype counts were normalized to sorted cell number, and only after that were true diversity and Gini coefficients computed with the tcR R package. Repertoire sharing was quantified using the overlap coefficient calculated on TCRB nucleotide sequences. Out-of-frame TCRB sequences from naive cells were analyzed to stand in for the pre-selection repertoire. The clones in this table, taken by TCRdb from immuneACCESS, are in-frame only. Not every clone is retained; where verified, under half of the shortfall comes from an unresolved V gene, and the cause of the rest is unknown. The V and J calls and the clone size are those of that table, but D and trimming were determined from the DNA. This sample comprises under 950,000 clones, roughly 15% of them detected only once. 0.023% of the sample belongs to the ten largest clones.

CDR3 length: 14 amino acids, cysteine to phenylalanine. This entry keeps only the CDR3 DNA: 42 bases, framed from base 1. Trimming takes 3 bases from V and 6 bases from J, and the germline ends sit 15 bases apart. Based on the germline V gene, the CDR1 and CDR2 sequences are MDHEN and SYDVKM. A single peripheral blood draw of about 116 mL on average was collected from each donor into heparinised tubes. A BD FACSAria II and a panel including CD45RO, CCR7, CD25, CD127, CD95 and CD27 were used to sort naive, central memory, regulatory and stem cell-like memory CD4+ T cells. Every sorted population had a purity above 98%. PBMCs were isolated immediately by Lymphoprep density gradient centrifugation and stained directly without culture. So that batch effects would be minimized, each experiment stained and sorted samples in pairs, pairing one healthy donor with one patient.

The receptor chain draws on TRBV28 and TRBJ2-7; the D gene assignment is ambiguous. The receptor was derived from a woman between 18 and 29 years old in good health. The specimen sequenced was naive CD4+ T cells from blood. Sample cell subset or site, as interpreted from the label and publication: true naive CD4+ T cells. CDR3 region: CASSLGSPRGEQYF. In nucleotide form, the sequence is TGTGCCAGCAGTTTGGGGTCCCCCCGTGGCGAGCAGTACTTC.